A single sample gave rise to the 6 T cell receptor beta chains below, sequenced in a study of early T cells in non-severe SARS-CoV-2 infection. TCRdb passed the 5' RACE reads through MiXCR, listing each CDR3 protein once. The table has roughly 33,000 distinct CDR3 sequences, more than 5% seen once. Sequencing input: whole blood. The origin of the receptors is an adult who was a healthcare worker with PCR-confirmed SARS-CoV-2 infection or an uninfected control (not recorded which).

This clonotype showed up many times. The chain recombines TRBV7-3 with TRBJ2-3; the D is unclear. This CDR3 contains 13 residues. Germline CDR1 is SGHTA and CDR2 is FQGTGA. V lost 1 base to trimming and J lost 5 bases, with 7 bases between them. The CDR3 DNA reads as TGTGCCAGCAGCTTAATGGGCGGAGATACGCAGTATTTT. This translates into CASSLMGGDTQYF.

In this sample, this clonotype turned up many times. This rearrangement joins TRBV6-4 to TRBJ2-3, with 8 bases lining up with TRBD2. The germline V gene has CDR1 MRHNA and CDR2 SNTAGT. Unmatched junction bases numbered 2, after V lost 0 bases and J lost 0 bases. The CDR3 sequence is 16 residues long. As DNA, the CDR3 is TGTGCCAGCAGTGACTCGGCGGGGGGAAGCACAGATACGCAGTATTTT. Translating gives CASSDSAGGSTDTQYF.

The table lists this clonotype with many counts. This rearrangement joins TRBV6-5 to TRBJ2-7; tentatively, D is TRBD1 or TRBD2 (5 bases each). CDR3 length: 13 amino acids. Germline V gives CDR1 MNHEY, CDR2 SVGAGI. The V end was cut by 5 bases, the J end by 2 bases, with 10 bases between. Written as DNA, the CDR3 is TGTGCCAGCAGTCTGGGGGTCACCTACGAGCAGTACTTC. As protein: CASSLGVTYEQYF.

Only a few counts were recorded for this clonotype. The chain is built from TRBV7-9 and TRBJ2-7; no reliable D call. The germline V and J ends were trimmed by 4 bases and 2 bases, with 15 bases remaining between them. This CDR3 is 15 amino acids long. Germline values: CDR1 SEHNR, CDR2 FQNEAQ (reference sequence). CDR3 sequence (DNA): TGTGCCAGCAGCTCAGGTGAGACAATCACCTACGAGCAGTACTTC. This translates into CASSSGETITYEQYF. The whole variable domain, filled in from reference TRBV7-9 and TRBJ2-7, reads DTGVSQNPRHKITKRGQNVTFRCDPISEHNRLYWYRQTLGQGPEFLTYFQNEAQLEKSRLLSDRFSAERPKGSFSTLEIQRTEQGDSAMYLCASSSGETITYEQYFGPGTRLTVT.

Ten or more counts support this clonotype. The chain employs TRBV7-2 and TRBJ1-5, with D possibly matching TRBD1 (5 bases). The V gene lost 6 bases and the J gene lost 4 bases, with 10 bases spanning the gap. Looked up from germline, CDR1 is SGHTA and CDR2 is FQGNSA. The CDR3 is made up of 13 amino acids. CDR3 loop: CASSSRGNQPQHF. CDR3 coding DNA: TGTGCCAGCAGTTCGCGGGGGAATCAGCCCCAGCATTTT.

In this sample, this clonotype turned up a few times. The CDR3 loop reads CATSRDRSQQVTGELFF. The DNA for the CDR3 is TGTGCCACCAGCAGAGATCGAAGTCAACAGGTTACCGGGGAGCTGTTTTTT. V gene TRBV15 combines with J gene TRBJ2-2; the D gene is possibly TRBD1 (5 bases). In germline, CDR1 is LNHNV, CDR2 YYDKDF (reference sequence). Trimming removed 0 bases at V and 5 bases at J, with 16 bases between. The CDR3 spans 17 residues.